These T cell receptor beta chains were read from a single sample in a study of CD8 T cells in Susac syndrome. TCRdb reprocessed the immunoSEQ multiplex PCR reads via MiXCR and lists one record per CDR3 protein. The sample has under 200,000 distinct CDR3 sequences, under 95% seen once. The sequencing input was CD4+ T cells from PBMCs. These receptors all stem from a human donor with Susac syndrome. Each CDR3 is given with its conserved first and last residue. A D gene is named only where the DNA matches it firmly. Clone sizes are given selectively: once, few, many, or a class where the clone is expanded.

TRBJ1-4	NA	TRBV4-2	NA	TGTGCCAGCAGCCAAGTCGCTGCAACTAATGAAAAACTGTTTTTT	CASSQVAATNEKLFF
TRBJ2-3	NA	TRBV4-2	NA	TGTGCCAGCAGCCAAGATACAGGGTACCCAGATACGCAGTATTTT	CASSQDTGYPDTQYF
TRBJ2-5	NA	TRBV10-3	TRBD2	TGTGCCATCAGTGTCGGGGCTAGCGGGGGGCAACACCAAGAGACCCAGTACTTC	CAISVGASGGQHQETQYF
TRBJ1-1	NA	TRBV4-1	NA	TGCGCCAGCAGCCCCGAGGTGGGGGAGGCCACTGAAGCTTTCTTT	CASSPEVGEATEAFF
TRBJ1-6	NA	TRBV9	NA	TGTGCCAGCAGCGCCGGATGGGATTCACCCCTCCACTTT	CASSAGWDSPLHF
TRBJ2-7	NA	TRBV7-2	NA	TGTGCCAGCAGCCCCTCCGCTATTCCCTACGAGCAGTACTTC	CASSPSAIPYEQYF
TRBJ2-1	NA	TRBV3-1	TRBD2	TGTGCCAGCAACATCGGGGGGGCCAATGAGCAGTTCTTC	CASNIGGANEQFF
TRBJ2-1	once	TRBV29-1	TRBD2	TGCAGCGCTGAGGGTGGGGGGGTACGCTACAATGAGCAGTTCTTC	CSAEGGGVRYNEQFF
TRBJ2-1	NA	TRBV9	NA	TGTGCCAGCAGCGTAGTTTCAGGGAGTGAGCAGTTCTTC	CASSVVSGSEQFF
TRBJ2-3	NA	TRBV5-1	TRBD2	TGCGCCAGCAGCCCCGGGGGGGCTAGAGATACGCAGTATTTT	CASSPGGARDTQYF
TRBJ1-1	NA	TRBV3-1	TRBD1	TGTGCCAGCAGCTCCCAAGGACAGGGGAACACTGAAGCTTTCTTT	CASSSQGQGNTEAFF
TRBJ2-3	few	TRBV18	NA	TGTGCCAGCAGCTTGAGCACAGATACGCAGTATTTT	CASSLSTDTQYF
TRBJ1-6	few	TRBV28	NA	TGTGCCAGCAGTTCCCAGGGTTCACCCCTCCACTTT	CASSSQGSPLHF
TRBJ1-1	NA	TRBV12-3/TRBV12-4	NA	TGTGCCAGCAGTCCTCAGGTTGGAACTGAAGCTTTCTTT	CASSPQVGTEAFF
TRBJ1-5	NA	TRBV29-1	NA	TGCAGCGTCGCAGGGGTTAATCAGCCCCAGCATTTT	CSVAGVNQPQHF
TRBJ2-5	NA	TRBV24-1	NA	TGTGCCACCAGTGATTCTTTGGGCCAGTACTTC	CATSDSLGQYF
TRBJ2-7	NA	TRBV9	NA	TGTGCCAGCAGCCCAAGGGCAGAGAGCTACGAGCAGTACTTC	CASSPRAESYEQYF
TRBJ2-3	once	TRBV20-1	TRBD1	TGCAGTGCTAGCTCGAGGGGGCTGACAGATACGCAGTATTTT	CSASSRGLTDTQYF
TRBJ1-2	NA	TRBV2	NA	TGTGCCAGCTTGGTGACAAGGGAGGCTGGCTACACCTTC	CASLVTREAGYTF
TRBJ2-3	NA	TRBV7-9	NA	TGTGCCAGCAGCCCCTCTCTAATTAGCACAGATACGCAGTATTTT	CASSPSLISTDTQYF
TRBJ2-3	NA	TRBV2	TRBD1	TGTGCCAGCACTCGGGACAGGGGTATTGATACGCAGTATTTT	CASTRDRGIDTQYF
TRBJ1-2	NA	TRBV30	NA	TGTGCCTGGAGAATCGACCCGCGACAGGACTATGGCTACACCTTC	CAWRIDPRQDYGYTF
TRBJ1-2	NA	TRBV6-5	TRBD1	TGTGCCAGCAGTTCCGCCGGGACAGCATATGGCTACACCTTC	CASSSAGTAYGYTF
TRBJ2-3	NA	TRBV9	NA	TGTGCCAGCAGCGTAGGTGGGCAGACAGATACGCAGTATTTT	CASSVGGQTDTQYF
TRBJ1-2	NA	TRBV7-2	NA	TGTGCCAGCAGCTTAGATCAAAGGGGCGGCTACACCTTC	CASSLDQRGGYTF
TRBJ2-3	few	TRBV11-2	TRBD2	TGTGCCAGCAGCTCCGGACTAGCGCCAGATACGCAGTATTTT	CASSSGLAPDTQYF
TRBJ2-1	NA	TRBV5-1	NA	TGCGCCAGCAGCTTGGGACTACCTTACAATGAGCAGTTCTTC	CASSLGLPYNEQFF
TRBJ1-4	NA	TRBV20-1	NA	TGCAGTGCAAGAGCTCCGGGGTCTTTGATAGAACTGTTTTTT	CSARAPGSLIELFF
TRBJ1-6	NA	TRBV5-1	NA	TGCGCCAGCAGCTCCACTGGATCGGCCCTATCACCCCTCCACTTT	CASSSTGSALSPLHF
TRBJ2-6	once	TRBV2	NA	TGTGCCAGCAACCTCGTCTCGGGGGCCGGGGCCAACGTCCTGACTTTC	CASNLVSGAGANVLTF
TRBJ1-1	once	TRBV6-5	NA	TGTGCCAGCAGACCTAGAACCTTTATGAACACTGAAGCTTTCTTT	CASRPRTFMNTEAFF
TRBJ2-1	NA	TRBV5-1	NA	TGCGCCAGCAGCTTTTTATATCGGGATGGCCCCTACAATGAGCAGTTCTTC	CASSFLYRDGPYNEQFF
TRBJ2-5	NA	TRBV20-1	TRBD2	TGCAGTGCTGTCTGGTTGGGAGGGGAGACCCAGTACTTC	CSAVWLGGETQYF
TRBJ2-5	NA	TRBV11-2	TRBD2	TGTGCCAGCAGCATCAGCCCCGGGACTAGCGGGGGAAAGACCCAGTACTTC	CASSISPGTSGGKTQYF
TRBJ1-1	NA	TRBV6-2/TRBV6-3	NA	TGTGCCAGCAGTTACCGCTTACGGGGCACTGAAGCTTTCTTT	CASSYRLRGTEAFF
TRBJ1-1	once	TRBV13	NA	TGTGCCAGCAGCACGACAGGTTGGAACACTGAAGCTTTCTTT	CASSTTGWNTEAFF
TRBJ1-2	once	TRBV20-1	NA	TGCAGTGCTATCAAGTTGTATGGCTACACCTTC	CSAIKLYGYTF
TRBJ2-3	NA	TRBV20-1	NA	TGCAGTGCCGGATTTACAGATACGCAGTATTTT	CSAGFTDTQYF
TRBJ1-6	NA	TRBV19	TRBD1	TGTGCCAGTACTACACAGGGGGCAAATTCACCCCTCCACTTT	CASTTQGANSPLHF
TRBJ2-5	once	TRBV20-1	TRBD1	TGCAGTGCTCTCCGTGGGACAGGAGGTCAAGAGACCCAGTACTTC	CSALRGTGGQETQYF
TRBJ2-1	once	TRBV20-1	TRBD2	TGCAGTGCTAGGAAAGCGGGGATCTCCTACAATGAGCAGTTCTTC	CSARKAGISYNEQFF
TRBJ2-1	NA	TRBV5-4	TRBD1	TGTGCCAGCAGCTCGCGTCAGGGGGAGTTCTTC	CASSSRQGEFF
TRBJ2-3	few	TRBV12-3/TRBV12-4	TRBD2	TGTGCCAGCAGTTCTCGCGGGGGGGGCACAGATACGCAGTATTTT	CASSSRGGGTDTQYF
TRBJ2-2	NA	TRBV6-2/TRBV6-3	NA	TGTGCCAGCAGCTACGTGGGGGCGAACACCGGGGAGCTGTTTTTT	CASSYVGANTGELFF
TRBJ2-5	NA	TRBV30	NA	TGTGCCTGGGCCGGGCCTCCCCCGGTCCAGTACTTC	CAWAGPPPVQYF
TRBJ2-5	NA	TRBV5-1	TRBD1	TGCGCCAGCAGCTCTGGACAGGGGAAAGAGACCCAGTACTTC	CASSSGQGKETQYF
TRBJ2-6	NA	TRBV6-5	NA	TGTGCCAGCAAAGGTCGGTTTGCTGGGGCCAACGTCCTGACTTTC	CASKGRFAGANVLTF
TRBJ2-3	NA	TRBV14	NA	TGTGCCAGCAGCCAAGACGACAGTCAACGCAAGTATTTT	CASSQDDSQRKYF
TRBJ2-7	NA	TRBV5-6	NA	TGTGCCAGCAGCTGGACCCCCTCCTACGAGCAGTACTTC	CASSWTPSYEQYF
TRBJ1-1	NA	TRBV5-1	NA	TGCGCCAGCAGCTTGGTTCCAGGGAAGAACACTGAAGCTTTCTTT	CASSLVPGKNTEAFF
TRBJ2-7	NA	TRBV5-1	NA	TGCGCCAGCAGCCTAGACACTGGTCGCGTCGAGCAGTACTTC	CASSLDTGRVEQYF
TRBJ2-3	NA	TRBV20-1	NA	TGCAGTGCTAGGCCAGGACGGGACACAGATACGCAGTATTTT	CSARPGRDTDTQYF
TRBJ2-7	NA	TRBV5-6	TRBD1	TGTGCCAGCAGCTGGGACAGGGGATACGAGCAGTACTTC	CASSWDRGYEQYF
TRBJ2-7	NA	TRBV7-8	TRBD1	TGTGCCAGCAGCTACAGGGGCCCCGGTGGGCTACGGGAGCAGTACTTC	CASSYRGPGGLREQYF
TRBJ2-2	NA	TRBV7-9	NA	TGTGCCAGCAGCTTAGGGTCCGGAAAATCCGGGGAGCTGTTTTTT	CASSLGSGKSGELFF
TRBJ2-5	NA	TRBV29-1	TRBD1	TGCAGCGGAGAGGAAGGGGGCGAAGAGACCCAGTACTTC	CSGEEGGEETQYF
TRBJ2-1	NA	TRBV19	NA	TGTGCCAGTAGTCCCCGATTCAGGGCCTCCTACAATGAGCAGTTCTTC	CASSPRFRASYNEQFF